The 15 T cell receptor beta chains given below trace back to one sample, sequenced in a study of naive and memory T cell subsets. A UMI-containing oligonucleotide was joined by 3' ligation to the TCR cDNA template. Amplification of ligated cDNA took four PCR rounds with SP2 and nested alpha and beta constant primers. TCRdb recomputed calls from the 5' RACE reads with MiXCR, one row per CDR3 protein. The sample includes tens of thousands of distinct CDR3 sequences, 7.2% of them seen just once. Receptor source: a male donor in good health.

This clonotype occurred many times. J is TRBJ2-7 and V is TRBV6-1; D gene uncertain. V was clipped by 2 bases and J by 9 bases, with 11 bases between them. The CDR3 has 12 amino acids. Germline V gene data show CDR1 as MNHNS and CDR2 as SASEGT. The CDR3 loop is CASSESISVQYF. The CDR3 DNA is TGTGCCAGCAGTGAATCGATCAGTGTGCAGTACTTC.

This clonotype was seen many times. V usage is TRBV5-1 and J usage is TRBJ2-5; TRBD1 agrees at 7 bases. The CDR3 sequence is 15 residues long. Looked up from germline, CDR1 is SGHRS and CDR2 is YFSETQ. The ends lost 3 bases at V and 4 bases at J; junction bases unmatched: 9. The CDR3 DNA reads TGCGCCAGCAGCTCCTGGACAGGTTTAGGAGAGACCCAGTACTTC. Its protein is CASSSWTGLGETQYF. The whole variable domain, filled in from reference TRBV5-1 and TRBJ2-5, reads KAGVTQTPRYLIKTRGQQVTLSCSPISGHRSVSWYQQTPGQGLQFLFEYFSETQRNKGNFPGRFSGRQFSNSRSEMNVSTLELGDSALYLCASSSWTGLGETQYFGPGTRLLVL.

Many counts were recorded for this clonotype. The rearrangement uses TRBV6-5 and TRBJ2-7; D unclear. Germline V gene lookup returns CDR1 MNHEY and CDR2 SVGAGI. V lost 0 bases to trimming and J lost 1 base, with 16 bases between them. This CDR3 is built from 17 residues. As DNA, the CDR3 is TGTGCCAGCAGTTACTCGAAAGGCAGGACGACTTCCTACGAGCAGTACTTC. Its protein is CASSYSKGRTTSYEQYF.

This clonotype was recorded at least ten times. V and J are TRBV12-3 or TRBV12-4 and TRBJ2-1; 10 nucleotides match TRBD2. Losses at the gene ends were 1 base for V and 7 bases for J; bases not matched to a gene: 7. This CDR3 has 16 amino acids. CDR3 amino acids: CASSLGPAGGQNEQFF. CDR3 sequence (DNA): TGTGCCAGCAGTTTAGGTCCAGCGGGGGGGCAGAATGAGCAGTTCTTC.

This clonotype turned up a few times. The chain employs TRBV11-2 and TRBJ1-1, with D unclear. The CDR3 loop spans 13 amino acids. The germline V gene encodes CDR1 SGHAT and CDR2 FQNNGV. Trimming took off 5 bases at V and 3 bases at J, with 10 bases between the two ends. The CDR3 sequence is CASSQRGDTEAFF. CDR3 in DNA: TGTGCCAGCAGCCAACGTGGGGACACTGAAGCTTTCTTT. Complete variable domain (other parts from reference TRBV11-2 and TRBJ1-1): EAGVAQSPRYKIIEKRQSVAFWCNPISGHATLYWYQQILGQGPKLLIQFQNNGVVDDSQLPKDRFSAERLKGVDSTLKIQPAKLEDSAVYLCASSQRGDTEAFFGQGTRLTVV.

At least ten counts were recorded for this clonotype. The genes are TRBV6-6 and TRBJ1-2; D is unclear. Trimming cost V 5 bases and J 8 bases, with 9 bases left between them. The germline V gene has CDR1 MNHNY and CDR2 SVGAGI (reference sequence). CDR3 size: 11 residues. The CDR3 DNA is TGTGCCAGCAGTCCCCGCCTCGGCTACACCTTC. Its protein is CASSPRLGYTF.

At least ten counts were recorded for this clonotype. The rearrangement links TRBV6-5 to TRBJ2-5; 11 nucleotides agree with TRBD2. This CDR3 region has 16 residues. Germline trimming cut 4 bases from V and 3 bases from J; bases unmatched to any gene: 7. The V gene's germline CDR1 is MNHEY and CDR2 SVGAGI. This CDR3 is CASSLQPGLAEETQYF. CDR3 nucleotide sequence: TGTGCCAGCAGTTTACAACCGGGACTAGCGGAAGAGACCCAGTACTTC.

This clonotype was observed a few times. This sequence joins TRBV5-6 and TRBJ2-1; 7 bases are shared with TRBD2. Germline CDR1 reads SGHDT; CDR2 reads YYEEEE. V was clipped by 0 bases and J by 0 bases; unmatched bases: 0. The CDR3 contains 15 residues. CDR3 coding DNA: TGTGCCAGCAGCTTGGGGGGGGGCTCCTACAATGAGCAGTTCTTC. Amino acid sequence: CASSLGGGSYNEQFF.

This clonotype was seen repeatedly, ten times or more. The rearrangement links TRBV6-5 to TRBJ1-2, with 9 bases fitting TRBD1. Unmatched junction bases numbered 15, after V lost 4 bases and J lost 6 bases. The CDR3 length is 17 residues. Germline CDR1 reads MNHEY; CDR2 reads SVGAGI. The CDR3 DNA reads TGTGCCAGCAGTTCTATACCCTGGGACAGGGACAGGAATGGCTACACCTTC. This sequence encodes CASSSIPWDRDRNGYTF.

This clonotype was counted many times. The genes are TRBV6-5 and TRBJ2-3, with 9 bases fitting TRBD2. Germline CDR1 and CDR2: MNHEY and SVGAGI. The CDR3 runs to 16 residues. V gave up 0 bases and J gave up 3 bases; unmatched junction bases: 4. This CDR3 reads CASSYSFSGRTDTQYF. Here the CDR3 DNA reads TGTGCCAGCAGTTACTCGTTTAGCGGGAGAACAGATACGCAGTATTTT.

This clonotype was counted only a few times. This chain links TRBV2 with TRBJ2-6; D is possibly TRBD1 (6 bases). Germline V gene lookup returns CDR1 SNHLY and CDR2 FYNNEI. CDR3 length: 15 amino acids. Trimming cost V 6 bases and J 4 bases, with 13 bases left between them. The CDR3: CASRQGVGGANVLTF. The DNA of the CDR3 is TGTGCCAGCAGACAGGGAGTAGGGGGGGCCAACGTCCTGACTTTC.

This clonotype was detected ten times or more. The rearrangement joins TRBV6-6 to TRBJ1-5; no clear D. The germline V gene has CDR1 MNHNY and CDR2 SVGAGI (reference sequence). This CDR3 is built from 13 residues. Trimming shortened V by 10 bases and J by 0 bases, and 10 bases separated the two germline ends. The CDR3 loop is CATQTDSNQPQHF. For the CDR3, the DNA is TGTGCCACCCAGACCGATAGCAATCAGCCCCAGCATTTT.

This chain uses TRBV5-4 with TRBJ1-5, with 10 bases identical to TRBD1. CDR3 length: 17 amino acids. V shed 2 bases and J 0 bases; nucleotides not matched to a gene: 5. Germline loops: CDR1 SGHNT, CDR2 YYREEE (reference sequence). CDR3 region: CASSFGTGASSNQPQHF. CDR3 DNA: TGTGCCAGCAGCTTCGGGACAGGGGCCTCTAGCAATCAGCCCCAGCATTTT.

At least ten counts were recorded for this clonotype. The V call is TRBV20-1, the J call TRBJ2-2; TRBD1 agrees at 7 bases. Trimming removed 3 bases from V and 5 bases from J; junction bases left unmatched: 6. The CDR3 extends over 14 amino acids. Per germline, CDR1 DFQATT and CDR2 SNEGSKA (reference sequence). The CDR3 bases are TGCAGTGCTAGGAAAAGGGGGCTAACCGGGGAGCTGTTTTTT. Encoded protein: CSARKRGLTGELFF.

This clonotype was detected a few times. This chain uses TRBV6-5 with TRBJ1-6, with 7 bases that match TRBD1. The V gene's germline CDR1 is MNHEY and CDR2 SVGAGI. V lost 4 bases, J lost 10 bases, and 10 bases stayed unmatched. The CDR3 length is 15 residues. CDR3 loop: CASSSDRQGKSPLHF. The CDR3 nucleotides are TGTGCCAGCAGTTCAGACCGACAGGGCAAATCACCCCTCCACTTT.